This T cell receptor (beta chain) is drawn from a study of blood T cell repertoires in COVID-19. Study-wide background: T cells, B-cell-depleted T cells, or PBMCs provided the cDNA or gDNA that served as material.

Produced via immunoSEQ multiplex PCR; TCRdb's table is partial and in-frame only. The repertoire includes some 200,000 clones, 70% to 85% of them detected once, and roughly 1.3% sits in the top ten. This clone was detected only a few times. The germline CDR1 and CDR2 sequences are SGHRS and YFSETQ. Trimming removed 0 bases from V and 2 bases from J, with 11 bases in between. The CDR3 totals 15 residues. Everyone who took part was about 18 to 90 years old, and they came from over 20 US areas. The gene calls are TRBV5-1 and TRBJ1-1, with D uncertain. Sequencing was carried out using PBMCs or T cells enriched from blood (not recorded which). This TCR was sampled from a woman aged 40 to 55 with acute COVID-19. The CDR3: CASSLGRSGNTEAFF. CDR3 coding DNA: TGCGCCAGCAGCTTGGGCCGCTCAGGAAACACTGAAGCTTTCTTT. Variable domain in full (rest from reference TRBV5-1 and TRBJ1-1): KAGVTQTPRYLIKTRGQQVTLSCSPISGHRSVSWYQQTPGQGLQFLFEYFSETQRNKGNFPGRFSGRQFSNSRSEMNVSTLELGDSALYLCASSLGRSGNTEAFFGQGTRLTVV.